These T cell receptor beta chains were read from a single sample in a study of beta chain features in type 1 diabetes. Sequencing was performed with immunoSEQ multiplex PCR; in TCRdb, only in-frame clones are kept and a portion is missing. The sample consists of about 240,000 clones, around 14% of them appearing once. Sequenced sample: naive CD4+ T cells from blood. The receptor set was obtained from a man aged 30 to 45 with type 1 diabetes. Both conserved end residues are part of each CDR3. The D gene is left open where the match is weak. A clone size is listed for some rows: how often the clone was seen (once, few, many), or a class if it is expanded.

J gene: TRBJ2-2; V gene: TRBV30; D gene: TRBD2; clone size: NA; CDR3 protein: CAWSGSSGSRTGELFF; CDR3 DNA: TGTGCCTGGAGTGGATCTAGCGGGAGCCGCACCGGGGAGCTGTTTTTT
J gene: TRBJ1-2; V gene: TRBV13; D gene: NA; clone size: NA; CDR3 protein: CASSLAGGYGYTF; CDR3 DNA: TGTGCCAGCAGCTTAGCAGGAGGGTATGGCTACACCTTC
J gene: TRBJ2-1; V gene: TRBV19; D gene: NA; clone size: NA; CDR3 protein: CASMGENEQFF; CDR3 DNA: TGTGCCAGTATGGGAGAGAATGAGCAGTTCTTC
J gene: TRBJ1-2; V gene: TRBV2; D gene: NA; clone size: NA; CDR3 protein: CASSEVGGSGYTF; CDR3 DNA: TGTGCCAGCAGTGAAGTTGGAGGGTCCGGCTACACCTTC
J gene: TRBJ1-1; V gene: TRBV7-9; D gene: NA; clone size: NA; CDR3 protein: CASSPSYTEAFF; CDR3 DNA: TGTGCCAGCAGCCCCTCTTACACTGAAGCTTTCTTT
J gene: TRBJ2-2; V gene: TRBV30; D gene: TRBD2; clone size: few; CDR3 protein: CAWSRDRTSGSITGELFF; CDR3 DNA: TGTGCCTGGAGTCGGGACCGAACTAGCGGGAGTATCACCGGGGAGCTGTTTTTT
J gene: TRBJ1-6; V gene: TRBV5-4; D gene: TRBD1; clone size: few; CDR3 protein: CASSLDRGNSPLHF; CDR3 DNA: TGTGCCAGCAGCTTGGACAGGGGGAATTCACCCCTCCACTTT
J gene: TRBJ2-5; V gene: TRBV5-1; D gene: NA; clone size: few; CDR3 protein: CASSLQLEETQYF; CDR3 DNA: TGCGCCAGCAGCTTACAGCTTGAAGAGACCCAGTACTTC
J gene: TRBJ2-3; V gene: TRBV19; D gene: NA; clone size: NA; CDR3 protein: CASRASGSLTDTQYF; CDR3 DNA: TGTGCCAGTAGGGCAAGCGGCTCGCTGACAGATACGCAGTATTTT
J gene: TRBJ2-1; V gene: TRBV21-1; D gene: NA; clone size: NA; CDR3 protein: CASSRGGSWLAEERNEQFF; CDR3 DNA: TGTGCCAGCAGCCGAGGGGGGTCGTGGCTAGCGGAGGAAAGGAATGAGCAGTTCTTC
J gene: TRBJ2-5; V gene: TRBV7-9; D gene: TRBD2; clone size: few; CDR3 protein: CASSLGTSAETQYF; CDR3 DNA: TGTGCCAGCAGCTTAGGGACTAGCGCGGAGACCCAGTACTTC
J gene: TRBJ2-3; V gene: TRBV9; D gene: NA; clone size: few; CDR3 protein: CASSVGAGSVADTQYF; CDR3 DNA: TGTGCCAGCAGCGTAGGTGCGGGATCCGTGGCAGATACGCAGTATTTT
J gene: TRBJ2-4; V gene: TRBV30; D gene: TRBD1; clone size: few; CDR3 protein: CACADRVNIQYF; CDR3 DNA: TGTGCCTGCGCGGACAGGGTGAACATTCAGTACTTC
J gene: TRBJ1-2; V gene: TRBV18; D gene: TRBD1; clone size: NA; CDR3 protein: CASSPGTGNMPYGYTF; CDR3 DNA: TGTGCCAGCTCACCCGGGACAGGGAACATGCCATATGGCTACACCTTC
J gene: TRBJ2-1; V gene: TRBV7-9; D gene: TRBD1; clone size: NA; CDR3 protein: CASSSVTGPSYNEQFF; CDR3 DNA: TGTGCCAGCAGCTCTGTGACAGGGCCCTCCTACAATGAGCAGTTCTTC
J gene: TRBJ2-1; V gene: TRBV4-1; D gene: TRBD2; clone size: NA; CDR3 protein: CASSQSGTSYEQFF; CDR3 DNA: TGCGCCAGCAGCCAATCCGGGACTAGCTATGAGCAGTTCTTC
J gene: TRBJ2-1; V gene: TRBV15; D gene: NA; clone size: NA; CDR3 protein: CATATDNNEQFF; CDR3 DNA: TGTGCCACCGCAACGGACAACAATGAGCAGTTCTTC
J gene: TRBJ2-3; V gene: TRBV27; D gene: TRBD1; clone size: few; CDR3 protein: CASSTMRQGTSTDTQYF; CDR3 DNA: TGTGCCAGCAGTACTATGCGACAGGGGACTAGCACAGATACGCAGTATTTT
J gene: TRBJ2-1; V gene: TRBV7-9; D gene: NA; clone size: NA; CDR3 protein: CASSLVGRNEQFF; CDR3 DNA: TGTGCCAGCAGCTTAGTAGGGAGGAATGAGCAGTTCTTC
J gene: TRBJ1-2; V gene: TRBV19; D gene: NA; clone size: NA; CDR3 protein: CASALGAGEFGYTF; CDR3 DNA: TGTGCCAGTGCCCTGGGGGCAGGGGAATTCGGCTACACCTTC
J gene: TRBJ2-7; V gene: TRBV7-8; D gene: NA; clone size: NA; CDR3 protein: CASSLGPAGSYEQYF; CDR3 DNA: TGTGCCAGCAGCTTAGGGCCCGCAGGGTCCTACGAGCAGTACTTC
J gene: TRBJ1-4; V gene: TRBV10-3; D gene: NA; clone size: NA; CDR3 protein: CATGGTGEKLFF; CDR3 DNA: TGTGCCACTGGGGGCACTGGTGAAAAACTGTTTTTT
J gene: TRBJ2-7; V gene: TRBV18; D gene: NA; clone size: few; CDR3 protein: CASSPYAGTTVYEQYF; CDR3 DNA: TGTGCCAGCTCGCCCTATGCCGGGACAACCGTCTACGAGCAGTACTTC
J gene: TRBJ1-4; V gene: TRBV30; D gene: TRBD1; clone size: NA; CDR3 protein: CAWSRDRGGEKLFF; CDR3 DNA: TGTGCCTGGAGTAGGGACAGGGGTGGTGAAAAACTGTTTTTT
J gene: TRBJ2-6; V gene: TRBV18; D gene: NA; clone size: NA; CDR3 protein: CASSVSRSSGANVLTF; CDR3 DNA: TGTGCCAGCTCAGTTAGCCGTAGCTCTGGGGCCAACGTCCTGACTTTC
J gene: TRBJ1-1; V gene: TRBV29-1; D gene: NA; clone size: few; CDR3 protein: CSVDRGGEAFF; CDR3 DNA: TGCAGCGTTGACAGGGGCGGGGAAGCTTTCTTT
J gene: TRBJ2-7; V gene: TRBV15; D gene: NA; clone size: few; CDR3 protein: CATSRDSLGGEQYF; CDR3 DNA: TGTGCCACCAGCAGAGATTCTTTAGGCGGCGAGCAGTACTTC
J gene: TRBJ2-7; V gene: TRBV10-3; D gene: TRBD1; clone size: NA; CDR3 protein: CAIRGTGSFHEQYF; CDR3 DNA: TGTGCCATCCGCGGGACAGGCTCCTTCCACGAGCAGTACTTC
J gene: TRBJ2-1; V gene: TRBV2; D gene: TRBD2; clone size: few; CDR3 protein: CASRASGSNEQFF; CDR3 DNA: TGTGCCAGCAGAGCTAGCGGGAGTAATGAGCAGTTCTTC
J gene: TRBJ2-1; V gene: TRBV15; D gene: TRBD1; clone size: NA; CDR3 protein: CATSKAGQGKLSEQFF; CDR3 DNA: TGTGCCACCAGCAAGGCAGGACAGGGAAAACTCAGTGAGCAGTTCTTC
J gene: TRBJ2-5; V gene: TRBV29-1; D gene: TRBD1; clone size: NA; CDR3 protein: CSVGQGAWETQYF; CDR3 DNA: TGCAGCGTTGGGCAGGGGGCGTGGGAGACCCAGTACTTC
J gene: TRBJ2-1; V gene: TRBV2; D gene: NA; clone size: few; CDR3 protein: CASSTGLTSYNEQFF; CDR3 DNA: TGTGCCAGCAGCACAGGGTTAACCTCCTACAATGAGCAGTTCTTC
J gene: TRBJ2-3; V gene: TRBV19; D gene: NA; clone size: few; CDR3 protein: CASSPGVDSTTSTDTQYF; CDR3 DNA: TGTGCCAGTAGTCCCGGGGTAGACTCTACGACTAGCACAGATACGCAGTATTTT
J gene: TRBJ2-4; V gene: TRBV20-1; D gene: NA; clone size: NA; CDR3 protein: CSASLDSVPYF; CDR3 DNA: TGCAGTGCTTCCCTGGACTCCGTTCCATACTTC
J gene: TRBJ1-1; V gene: TRBV19; D gene: TRBD1; clone size: few; CDR3 protein: CASSHGTANTEAFF; CDR3 DNA: TGTGCCAGTAGTCACGGGACAGCGAACACTGAAGCTTTCTTT
J gene: TRBJ2-3; V gene: TRBV6-6; D gene: NA; clone size: NA; CDR3 protein: CASSYSNRIPDTQYF; CDR3 DNA: TGTGCCAGCAGTTACTCCAACAGAATCCCAGATACGCAGTATTTT
J gene: TRBJ1-1; V gene: TRBV7-9; D gene: NA; clone size: NA; CDR3 protein: CASSFEGMEAFF; CDR3 DNA: TGTGCCAGCAGCTTTGAGGGTATGGAAGCTTTCTTT
J gene: TRBJ2-2; V gene: TRBV9; D gene: TRBD2; clone size: few; CDR3 protein: CASSVTLRGGLNTGELFF; CDR3 DNA: TGTGCCAGCAGCGTGACGTTGCGGGGGGGCTTGAACACCGGGGAGCTGTTTTTT
J gene: TRBJ2-2; V gene: TRBV9; D gene: NA; clone size: NA; CDR3 protein: CASSSGGRHTGELFF; CDR3 DNA: TGTGCCAGCAGCTCCGGAGGGAGACACACCGGGGAGCTGTTTTTT
J gene: TRBJ2-1; V gene: TRBV4-2; D gene: TRBD2; clone size: few; CDR3 protein: CASSQGREFEQFF; CDR3 DNA: TGTGCCAGCAGCCAAGGGCGGGAGTTTGAGCAGTTCTTC
J gene: TRBJ1-5; V gene: TRBV5-4; D gene: TRBD1; clone size: NA; CDR3 protein: CASSFGTGGQPQHF; CDR3 DNA: TGTGCCAGCAGCTTTGGGACAGGCGGCCAGCCCCAGCATTTT